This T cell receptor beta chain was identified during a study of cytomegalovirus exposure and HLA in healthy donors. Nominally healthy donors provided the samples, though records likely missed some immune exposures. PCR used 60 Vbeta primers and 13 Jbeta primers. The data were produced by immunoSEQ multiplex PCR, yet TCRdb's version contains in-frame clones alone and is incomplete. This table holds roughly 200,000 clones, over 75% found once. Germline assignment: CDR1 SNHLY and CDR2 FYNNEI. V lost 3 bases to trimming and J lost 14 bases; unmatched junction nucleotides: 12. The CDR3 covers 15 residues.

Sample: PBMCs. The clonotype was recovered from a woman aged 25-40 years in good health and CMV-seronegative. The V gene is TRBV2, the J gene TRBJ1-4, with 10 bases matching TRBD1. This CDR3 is CASSDSPGQGRRLFF. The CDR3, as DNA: TGTGCCAGCAGTGATAGCCCGGGACAGGGGAGGCGGCTGTTTTTT. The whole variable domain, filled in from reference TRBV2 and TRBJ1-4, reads EPEVTQTPSHQVTQMGQEVILRCVPISNHLYFYWYRQILGQKVEFLVSFYNNEISEKSEIFDDQFSVERPDGSNFTLKIRSTKLEDSAMYFCASSDSPGQGRRLFFGSGTQLSVL.